This T cell receptor (beta chain) emerged from a study of T-cell reconstitution after alpha-beta-depleted transplantation in children. Study conclusions and caveats: It was reported that alpha-beta T cells came from several hundred expanded graft clones (about two months after transplant). One year after transplant, T-cell counts and diversity came mostly from newly produced T cells.

Library preparation (for TCRbeta) was performed with unique molecular identifiers. A single record per CDR3 protein comes from TCRdb applying MiXCR to the PCR reads. The data show fewer than 750,000 distinct CDR3 sequences, with about a quarter seen just once and around a third held by the top ten. This CDR3 comprises 14 residues. V lost 5 bases to trimming and J lost 2 bases, with 14 bases between them. CDR1 is SQVTM, CDR2 ANQGSEA, per germline. This clonotype was counted a few times. The antigen remains unidentified. The starting material was PBMCs, obtained before TCRalphabeta/CD19-depleted stem cell transplant. The V gene is TRBV29-1, the J gene TRBJ2-3; D is unclear. The clonotype was recovered from a boy less than two years old with Wiskott-Aldrich syndrome, due to receive a stem cell transplant. The chain's CDR3 is CSVRSLLFTDTQYF. In DNA form, the CDR3 reads TGCAGCGTTCGCAGTCTACTCTTCACAGATACGCAGTATTTT.